This passage covers 26 T cell receptor beta chains from one sample sequenced in a study of cytomegalovirus exposure and HLA in healthy donors. Primers included in the PCR were 60 Vbeta and 13 Jbeta primers. Clones were read by immunoSEQ multiplex PCR, and TCRdb kept only the in-frame ones, dropping some. The sample carries more than 200,000 clones, about 83% recorded once. Sequenced sample: PBMCs. Receptors were obtained from a human donor in good health.

This chain connects TRBV27 to TRBJ1-2; TRBD1 might be the D (5 bases). Trimming took 3 bases from V and 4 from J, leaving 9 bases between them. Germline CDR1 is MNHEY and CDR2 is SMNVEV (reference sequence). The CDR3 has 13 residues. CDR3 residues: CASSFSQGYGYTF. The CDR3 DNA reads as TGTGCCAGCAGTTTTAGTCAGGGCTATGGCTACACCTTC.

This chain links TRBV25-1 with TRBJ1-1, with D hard to call. The CDR3 extends over 16 amino acids. Trimming took off 3 bases at V and 2 bases at J, with 16 bases between the two ends. CDR1 is MGHDK and CDR2 is SYGVNS in the germline V gene. As DNA, the CDR3 is TGTGCCAGCAGTGAGGTAGATGGTAATCTTAACACTGAAGCTTTCTTT. Protein product: CASSEVDGNLNTEAFF.

The J gene is TRBJ2-6, the V gene TRBV19; D is perhaps TRBD2 (6 bases). Germline loops: CDR1 LNHDA, CDR2 SQIVND (reference sequence). The CDR3 spans 17 residues. V lost 3 bases, J lost 0 bases, and 12 bases lay in between. The chain's CDR3 is CASSMNGGASGANVLTF. CDR3 nucleotide sequence: TGTGCCAGTAGTATGAACGGGGGAGCCTCTGGGGCCAACGTCCTGACTTTC. Supplemented by reference TRBV19 and TRBJ2-6, the full variable domain reads DGGITQSPKYLFRKEGQNVTLSCEQNLNHDAMYWYRQDPGQGLRLIYYSQIVNDFQKGDIAEGYSVSREKKESFPLTVTSAQKNPTAFYLCASSMNGGASGANVLTFGAGSRLTVL.

The chain employs TRBV6-1 and TRBJ1-4, with a tentative D call TRBD1 (5 bases). Germline loops: CDR1 MNHNS, CDR2 SASEGT. Trimming left V 8 bases short and J 7 bases short, with 17 bases between. The CDR3 runs to 14 residues. The CDR3: CASLPGRDGEKLFF. CDR3 DNA sequence: TGTGCCAGCTTGCCTGGCAGGGATGGTGAAAAACTGTTTTTT.

The chain carries TRBV29-1 and TRBJ2-3; D call uncertain. The CDR3 is 12 residues long. CDR1 SQVTM and CDR2 ANQGSEA come from the germline V gene. Trimming cost V 3 bases and J 1 base, with 5 bases left between them. The CDR3 nucleotides are TGCAGCGTTGACCTAGGCACAGATACGCAGTATTTT. As protein: CSVDLGTDTQYF.

This clone was picked up one time. The V and J genes are TRBV11-2 and TRBJ2-7, with 8 nucleotides matching TRBD2. Germline lookup yields CDR1 SGHAT and CDR2 FQNNGV. This CDR3 has 12 residues. V trimming: 11 bases; J trimming: 5 bases; junction bases outside the gene matches: 8. The CDR3 DNA reads TGTGCCGTTGCAGCGGGAGTCCACGAGCAGTACTTC. This translates into CAVAAGVHEQYF.

This chain links TRBV19 with TRBJ2-5, with 8 nucleotides matching TRBD2. CDR3 length: 15 amino acids. Germline lookup yields CDR1 LNHDA and CDR2 SQIVND (reference sequence). The ends lost 3 bases at V and 5 bases at J; junction bases unmatched: 8. This CDR3 is CASSILAGGRETQYF. In DNA form, the CDR3 reads TGTGCCAGTAGTATTCTGGCGGGAGGTCGGGAGACCCAGTACTTC.

As regards this clone: At one end, the junction sequence differs from germline, possibly due to a read error. The V gene is TRBV6-1, the J gene TRBJ1-2, with a tentative D call TRBD1 (6 bases). The CDR3 covers 14 residues. Looked up from germline, CDR1 is MNHNS and CDR2 is SASEGT. Written as DNA, the CDR3 is TGTGCCAGCAGTGATGGGGGGGCCAACTATGGCCACACCTTC. It translates to CASSDGGANYGHTF.

The rearrangement joins TRBV29-1 to TRBJ2-7; D perhaps matches TRBD2 (5 bases). Between the trimmed V and J ends, which lost 7 bases and 9 bases, there was a span of 22 bases. CDR1 and CDR2 (germline): SQVTM, ANQGSEA. The CDR3 spans 13 residues. The CDR3 DNA reads TGCAGCGCCAGGTCGGGGTCCCTACCCAGGCAGTACTTC. This codes for CSARSGSLPRQYF.

The chain couples TRBV19 to TRBJ1-1; no clear D. This CDR3 spans 13 amino acids. CDR1 and CDR2 (germline): LNHDA, SQIVND (reference sequence). Trimming removed 2 bases at V and 1 base at J, with 5 bases between. For the CDR3, the DNA is TGTGCCAGTAGTATAAACGGGAACACTGAAGCTTTCTTT. Protein sequence: CASSINGNTEAFF.

A note on this clone: This sample includes further DNA sequences coding for the same CDR3. J is TRBJ2-3 and V is TRBV7-3, with D possibly being TRBD2 (5 bases). Trimming removed 5 bases at V and 0 bases at J, with 9 bases between. Germline V gives CDR1 SGHTA, CDR2 FQGTGA. The length of the CDR3 is 14 residues. The CDR3 nucleotides are TGTGCCAGCAGCCCGGGCGGGAGCACAGATACGCAGTATTTT. As protein: CASSPGGSTDTQYF. Looking up the rest from reference TRBV7-3 and TRBJ2-3 gives the full variable domain: GAGVSQTPSNKVTEKGKYVELRCDPISGHTALYWYRQSLGQGPEFLIYFQGTGAADDSGLPNDRFFAVRPEGSVSTLKIQRTERGDSAVYLCASSPGGSTDTQYFGPGTRLTVL.

About this clone: Additional DNA sequences in this sample encode the identical CDR3. The chain recombines TRBV28 with TRBJ2-2; 8 nucleotides agree with TRBD1. From germline, CDR1 is MDHEN and CDR2 SYDVKM. CDR3 size: 15 residues. With 2 bases clipped from V and 6 bases from J, the junction kept 5 bases outside the gene matches. CDR3 sequence: CASSLRGQGAGELFF. CDR3 bases: TGTGCCAGCAGTTTACGTGGACAGGGCGCCGGGGAGCTGTTTTTT.

The chain recombines TRBV10-1 with TRBJ2-7; possibly TRBD1 for D (6 bases). V lost 3 bases, J lost 2 bases, and 11 bases lay in between. Germline lookup yields CDR1 WNHNN and CDR2 SYGVQD (reference sequence). This CDR3 is built from 14 residues. In nucleotides, the CDR3 is TGCGCCAGCAGTGAAGCAGGGGTCCCCTACGAGCAGTACTTC. This sequence encodes CASSEAGVPYEQYF.

This sequence joins TRBV19 and TRBJ2-3, with unresolved D. Deletions cut 7 bases from V and 0 bases from J, with 11 bases between. CDR1 and CDR2 from the germline V gene are LNHDA and SQIVND (reference sequence). There are 14 residues in the CDR3. Here the CDR3 DNA reads TGTGCCAGTAAGCGAGGTACAAGCACAGATACGCAGTATTTT. Translation: CASKRGTSTDTQYF.

The V call is TRBV25-1, the J call TRBJ2-1; TRBD2 matches 11 bases. The CDR3 totals 15 residues. Germline-derived CDR1 and CDR2 are MGHDK and SYGVNS. The ends lost 5 bases at V and 12 bases at J; junction bases unmatched: 12. This CDR3 reads CASSKLAGDVYGQFF. DNA for the CDR3: TGTGCCAGCAGTAAACTAGCGGGAGATGTTTACGGGCAGTTCTTC.

This clone was detected once. One end of the junction fails to match germline, which may point to a read error. The V gene is TRBV6-1, the J gene TRBJ2-4, with a tentative D call TRBD2 (5 bases). The CDR3 length is 13 residues. Per germline, CDR1 MNHNS and CDR2 SASEGT. The CDR3 is CASSGNDRGLTDF. In DNA, the CDR3 is TGTGCCAGCAGTGGCAACGATCGCGGGCTCACGGACTTC.

The chain joins TRBV6-1 to TRBJ1-2, with a possible D match to TRBD1 (6 bases). CDR3 size: 12 residues. The germline V and J ends were trimmed by 6 bases and 3 bases, with 8 bases remaining between them. Germline lookup yields CDR1 MNHNS and CDR2 SASEGT. In DNA form, the CDR3 reads TGTGCCAGCAGCCGACAGGACTATGGCTACACCTTC. It specifies CASSRQDYGYTF.

The chain uses TRBV18 and TRBJ2-7; 10 bases are shared with TRBD2. This CDR3 comprises 17 residues. Losses at the gene ends were 5 bases for V and 5 bases for J; bases not matched to a gene: 15. Germline loops: CDR1 KGHSH, CDR2 LQKENI. As DNA, the CDR3 is TGTGCCAGCTCAGCTTACCAAACCCTAGCGGGAGACCACGAGCAGTACTTC. This encodes CASSAYQTLAGDHEQYF.

V usage is TRBV4-3 and J usage is TRBJ2-7; TRBD2 agrees at 8 bases. Germline trimming cut 2 bases from V and 5 bases from J; bases unmatched to any gene: 20. CDR1 and CDR2 from the germline V gene are LGHNA and YSLEER. The CDR3 extends over 19 amino acids. CDR3 sequence reads: CASSQRLFSERESFHEQYF. The CDR3 DNA sequence: TGCGCCAGCAGCCAACGCCTTTTCTCGGAGCGGGAGTCCTTCCACGAGCAGTACTTC.

This clone was found a few times. The rearrangement joins TRBV7-2 to TRBJ2-7, with TRBD2 matching 11 bases. V gave up 0 bases and J gave up 5 bases; unmatched junction bases: 6. This CDR3 is built from 16 residues. Germline V gene lookup returns CDR1 SGHTA and CDR2 FQGNSA. CDR3: CASSLAPLAGAHEQYF. The DNA of the CDR3 is TGTGCCAGCAGCTTAGCCCCACTAGCGGGAGCCCACGAGCAGTACTTC. The entire variable domain, with the rest obtained from reference TRBV7-2 and TRBJ2-7, is as follows: GAGVSQSPSNKVTEKGKDVELRCDPISGHTALYWYRQSLGQGLEFLIYFQGNSAPDKSGLPSDRFSAERTGGSVSTLTIQRTQQEDSAVYLCASSLAPLAGAHEQYFGPGTRLTVT.

This chain uses TRBV5-1 with TRBJ2-2; 9 nucleotides align to TRBD1. CDR3 size: 15 residues. Germline CDR1 reads SGHRS; CDR2 reads YFSETQ. V dropped 4 bases and J dropped 3; count of bases not matched to a gene: 4. The CDR3: CASSKTGGDTGELFF. CDR3 coding DNA: TGCGCCAGCAGCAAGACAGGGGGGGACACCGGGGAGCTGTTTTTT. Using reference TRBV5-1 and TRBJ2-2 for the parts outside the CDR3, the full variable domain is KAGVTQTPRYLIKTRGQQVTLSCSPISGHRSVSWYQQTPGQGLQFLFEYFSETQRNKGNFPGRFSGRQFSNSRSEMNVSTLELGDSALYLCASSKTGGDTGELFFGEGSRLTVL.

The chain employs TRBV2 and TRBJ2-7; D is perhaps TRBD2 (5 bases). Looked up from germline, CDR1 is SNHLY and CDR2 is FYNNEI. The CDR3 consists of 15 residues. Trimming cost V 1 base and J 2 bases, with 12 bases left between them. The CDR3 protein is CASSEGGILTYEQYF. The CDR3 DNA sequence: TGTGCCAGCAGTGAAGGAGGGATCCTGACCTACGAGCAGTACTTC.

The chain employs TRBV29-1 and TRBJ1-1; D uncertain. Between the trimmed V and J ends, which lost 2 bases and 1 base, there was a span of 8 bases. This CDR3 is 13 amino acids long. The germline V gene has CDR1 SQVTM and CDR2 ANQGSEA. CDR3 region: CSVERTPNTEAFF. DNA of the CDR3: TGCAGCGTTGAAAGGACTCCGAACACTGAAGCTTTCTTT.

V gene TRBV4-1 combines with J gene TRBJ2-5; 8 bases fit TRBD2. V was pared by 0 bases and J by 1 base, with 10 bases of the junction left unmatched. This CDR3 has 18 residues. Germline lookup yields CDR1 MGHRA and CDR2 YSYEKL. This chain's CDR3 is CASSQELRGASSQETQYF. Written as DNA, the CDR3 is TGCGCCAGCAGCCAAGAGCTGCGGGGGGCCTCCTCCCAAGAGACCCAGTACTTC.

This clone was detected once. V usage is TRBV18 and J usage is TRBJ2-1, with a weak D call TRBD2 (6 bases). The CDR3 totals 16 residues. From germline, CDR1 is KGHSH and CDR2 LQKENI. Trimming took 2 bases from V and 0 from J, leaving 11 bases between them. This chain's CDR3 is CASSPNRRGSYNEQFF. CDR3 nucleotide sequence: TGTGCCAGCTCACCAAATCGGCGGGGCTCCTACAATGAGCAGTTCTTC. Complete variable domain (other parts from reference TRBV18 and TRBJ2-1): NAGVMQNPRHLVRRRGQEARLRCSPMKGHSHVYWYRQLPEEGLKFMVYLQKENIIDESGMPKERFSAEFPKEGPSILRIQQVVRGDSAAYFCASSPNRRGSYNEQFFGPGTRLTVL.

The V call is TRBV18, the J call TRBJ2-4, with 8 bases matching TRBD2. The CDR3 consists of 13 residues. The germline CDR1 and CDR2 sequences are KGHSH and LQKENI. The V segment lost 6 bases and the J segment 7 bases; nucleotides outside the gene matches: 5. CDR3 nucleotides: TGTGCCAGCTCCCCCGGGGGGGGGAACATTCAGTACTTC. Its translation is CASSPGGGNIQYF. Looking up the rest from reference TRBV18 and TRBJ2-4 gives the full variable domain: NAGVMQNPRHLVRRRGQEARLRCSPMKGHSHVYWYRQLPEEGLKFMVYLQKENIIDESGMPKERFSAEFPKEGPSILRIQQVVRGDSAAYFCASSPGGGNIQYFGAGTRLSVL.